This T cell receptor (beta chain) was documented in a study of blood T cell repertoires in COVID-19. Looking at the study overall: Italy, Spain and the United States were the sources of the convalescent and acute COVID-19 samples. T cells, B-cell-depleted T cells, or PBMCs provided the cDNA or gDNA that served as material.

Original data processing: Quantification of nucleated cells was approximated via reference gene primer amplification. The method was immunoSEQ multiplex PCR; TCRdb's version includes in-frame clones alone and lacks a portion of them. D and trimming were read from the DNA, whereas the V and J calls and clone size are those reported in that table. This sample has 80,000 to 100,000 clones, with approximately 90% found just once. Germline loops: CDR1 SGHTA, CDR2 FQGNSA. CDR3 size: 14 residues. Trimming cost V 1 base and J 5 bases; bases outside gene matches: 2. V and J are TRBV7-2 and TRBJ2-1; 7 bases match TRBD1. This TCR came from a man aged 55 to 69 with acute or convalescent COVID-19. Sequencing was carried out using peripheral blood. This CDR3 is CASSLVGTDNEQFF. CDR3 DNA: TGTGCCAGCAGCTTAGTAGGGACAGACAATGAGCAGTTCTTC.